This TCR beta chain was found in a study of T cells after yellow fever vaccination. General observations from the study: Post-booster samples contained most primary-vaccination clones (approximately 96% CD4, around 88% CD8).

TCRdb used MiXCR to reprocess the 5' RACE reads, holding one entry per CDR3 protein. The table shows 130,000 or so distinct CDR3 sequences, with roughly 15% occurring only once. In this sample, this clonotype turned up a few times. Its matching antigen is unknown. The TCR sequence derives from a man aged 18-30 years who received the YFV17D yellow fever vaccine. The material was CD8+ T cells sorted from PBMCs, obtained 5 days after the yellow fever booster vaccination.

The CDR3, as DNA: TGTGCCAGCAGTGAAGTAGGGACAGGGGGTGATTCACCCCTCCACTTT. Residues: CASSEVGTGGDSPLHF. V usage is TRBV6-1 and J usage is TRBJ1-6; 11 bases align to TRBD1. This CDR3 spans 16 amino acids. After removal of 1 base from V and 8 bases from J, the junction contained 4 bases not matched to a gene. The germline CDR1 and CDR2 sequences are MNHNS and SASEGT.